This entry lists 24 T cell receptor beta chains sequenced from one sample in a study of blood T cell repertoires in COVID-19. Sequencing used immunoSEQ multiplex PCR; TCRdb keeps in-frame clones, though not all of them. The data hold 200,000 to 300,000 clones, with around 81% observed a single time. The sample comprised peripheral blood. These receptor sequences come from a woman older than 75 with COVID-19, enrolled during active disease.

The genes are TRBV19 and TRBJ1-5; 8 positions match TRBD1. This CDR3 region has 16 residues. The junction had 8 bases not matched to a gene; V was cut back by 5 bases and J by 2 bases. CDR1 is LNHDA, CDR2 SQIVND, per germline (reference sequence). CDR3 in amino acids: CASSSVGGQGNQPQHF. CDR3 sequence (DNA): TGTGCCAGTAGTTCGGTAGGGGGACAGGGCAATCAGCCCCAGCATTTT.

The J gene is TRBJ1-1, the V gene TRBV18; no clear D. Trimming stripped 3 bases from V and 10 bases from J, with 9 bases between. Looked up from germline, CDR1 is KGHSH and CDR2 is LQKENI. The CDR3 length is 11 residues. The CDR3 bases are TGTGCCAGCTCACCGGCGGATGTAGCTTTCTTT. It is translated as CASSPADVAFF.

The table lists this clone with a few counts. The chain employs TRBV4-1 and TRBJ1-6; D remains ambiguous. Germline CDR1 and CDR2: MGHRA and YSYEKL. This CDR3 comprises 13 residues. The V end was cut by 4 bases, the J end by 10 bases, with 11 bases between. CDR3 amino acids: CASSPPPGSPLHF. The CDR3, as DNA: TGCGCCAGCAGCCCACCCCCAGGCTCACCCCTCCACTTT.

This chain joins TRBV5-1 and TRBJ1-3; 8 positions agree with TRBD1. The germline V gene encodes CDR1 SGHRS and CDR2 YFSETQ. The CDR3 extends over 19 amino acids. V gave up 4 bases and J gave up 1 base; unmatched junction bases: 16. Here the CDR3 reads CASSPGTGRIRESGNTIYF. The CDR3 region has the DNA TGCGCCAGCAGCCCCGGGACAGGTCGTATAAGGGAATCTGGAAACACCATATATTTT.

The chain joins TRBV27 to TRBJ1-2; D is possibly TRBD1 (6 bases). V was trimmed by 5 bases and J by 4 bases, leaving 14 bases between them. Germline V gene data show CDR1 as MNHEY and CDR2 as SMNVEV (reference sequence). The CDR3 is 14 residues long. The CDR3 nucleotides read TGTGCCAGCAGTCGGGTGCAGGGGAGCTATGGCTACACCTTC. This gives the protein CASSRVQGSYGYTF.

The J gene is TRBJ2-3, the V gene TRBV7-9; 10 bases line up with TRBD2. The CDR3 totals 15 residues. Per the germline V gene, CDR1 is SEHNR and CDR2 is FQNEAQ (reference sequence). J was trimmed by 6 bases and V by 5 bases; bases with no gene match: 8. Here the CDR3 DNA reads TGTGCCAGCAGCCTGGATGCGGGACTAGCGGATACGCAGTATTTT. It specifies CASSLDAGLADTQYF.

V gene TRBV7-3 combines with J gene TRBJ2-7; maybe TRBD1 (6 bases). From germline, CDR1 is SGHTA and CDR2 FQGTGA. The CDR3 spans 13 residues. V was clipped by 2 bases and J by 3 bases, with 8 bases between them. As DNA, the CDR3 is TGTGCCAGCAGCTTAGAACAGGGCTACGAGCAGTACTTC. Protein: CASSLEQGYEQYF.

This clone showed up just a few times. V and J are TRBV29-1 and TRBJ2-5, with 9 nucleotides matching TRBD1. V was clipped by 8 bases and J by 7 bases; unmatched bases: 11. CDR1 and CDR2 (germline): SQVTM, ANQGSEA. The CDR3 sequence is 13 residues long. The CDR3 here is CSSQGQGGGTQYF. Written as DNA, the CDR3 is TGCAGCTCCCAGGGACAGGGAGGGGGGACCCAGTACTTC.

The rearrangement uses TRBV12-5 and TRBJ1-1, with a weak D call TRBD1 (5 bases). This CDR3 is 16 amino acids long. Trimming pared 0 bases from V and 1 base from J, leaving 12 bases between. Germline CDR1 and CDR2: LGHNT and FRNRAP. The DNA of the CDR3 is TGTGCTAGTGGTTTGGTACGACCAACAGGGAACACTGAAGCTTTCTTT. Translated: CASGLVRPTGNTEAFF. The variable domain in full, with the rest retrieved from reference TRBV12-5 and TRBJ1-1, is DARVTQTPRHKVTEMGQEVTMRCQPILGHNTVFWYRQTMMQGLELLAYFRNRAPLDDSGMPKDRFSAEMPDATLATLKIQPSEPRDSAVYFCASGLVRPTGNTEAFFGQGTRLTVV.

V and J are TRBV7-3 and TRBJ2-5; 9 nucleotides agree with TRBD2. This CDR3 region has 14 residues. The ends lost 4 bases at V and 4 bases at J; junction bases unmatched: 4. CDR1 and CDR2 from the germline V gene are SGHTA and FQGTGA. The CDR3 reads CASSSSGKAETQYF. As DNA, the CDR3 is TGTGCCAGCAGCTCTAGCGGGAAGGCAGAGACCCAGTACTTC.

The chain links TRBV4-1 to TRBJ1-1; D is ambiguous. The CDR3 loop spans 15 amino acids. The germline V gene encodes CDR1 MGHRA and CDR2 YSYEKL. The V and J ends lost 4 bases and 1 base respectively, with 13 bases between them. CDR3 coding DNA: TGCGCCAGCAGCCCATACGGGGTTACGAACACTGAAGCTTTCTTT. Residues: CASSPYGVTNTEAFF.

The CDR3 bases are TGTGCCAGCATCTCGGGGGGGCAGTGGGCAGACACTGAAGCTTTCTTT. Translated, it gives CASISGGQWADTEAFF. The chain employs TRBV28 and TRBJ1-1, with D possibly being TRBD1 (6 bases). Germline lookup yields CDR1 MDHEN and CDR2 SYDVKM. V lost 7 bases and J lost 3, with 21 bases in between. CDR3 length: 16 residues.

The chain recombines TRBV7-8 with TRBJ2-2, with TRBD2 matching 11 bases. Trimming took 4 bases from V and 0 from J; bases not matched to a gene: 1. Germline assignment: CDR1 SGHVS and CDR2 FQNEAQ. The CDR3 is made up of 16 amino acids. CDR3 bases: TGTGCCAGCAGCTCGGGACTAGCGGCGAACACCGGGGAGCTGTTTTTT. This sequence encodes CASSSGLAANTGELFF.

This clone was picked up one time. The V and J genes are TRBV27 and TRBJ1-6; the D is unclear. Germline lookup yields CDR1 MNHEY and CDR2 SMNVEV (reference sequence). V was trimmed by 4 bases and J by 7 bases, leaving 14 bases between them. The CDR3 extends over 15 amino acids. The CDR3 nucleotides read TGTGCCAGCAGTTATCGGTCCATAGTAAATTCACCCCTCCACTTT. It is translated as CASSYRSIVNSPLHF.

This rearrangement joins TRBV5-1 to TRBJ2-3; tentatively, D is TRBD2 (5 bases). Germline V gene sequence: CDR1 SGHRS, CDR2 YFSETQ. The ends were cut back, 4 bases at V and 0 bases at J, with 12 bases in the middle. This CDR3 is built from 15 residues. The CDR3 is CASSAGLRSTDTQYF. As DNA, the CDR3 is TGCGCCAGCAGCGCCGGACTTAGAAGCACAGATACGCAGTATTTT.

The J gene is TRBJ2-3, the V gene TRBV11-2, with D possibly matching TRBD2 (5 bases). From germline, CDR1 is SGHAT and CDR2 FQNNGV. Trimming removed 1 base at V and 4 bases at J, with 6 bases between. The CDR3 spans 13 residues. The CDR3 loop is CASSLAGSDTQYF. The CDR3 DNA sequence: TGTGCCAGCAGCTTAGCGGGGTCAGATACGCAGTATTTT.

The chain is built from TRBV4-1 and TRBJ1-4; D is unclear. Germline V gene sequence: CDR1 MGHRA, CDR2 YSYEKL. With 4 bases removed from V and 0 bases from J, the gap between germline ends came to 9 bases. The CDR3 is 15 residues long. The CDR3 nucleotides are TGCGCCAGCAGCCTTACGGTTGCAACTAATGAAAAACTGTTTTTT. It encodes CASSLTVATNEKLFF.

The V call is TRBV5-1, the J call TRBJ2-2; TRBD2 matches at 7 bases. Germline CDR1 is SGHRS and CDR2 is YFSETQ. V was clipped by 1 base and J by 4 bases; unmatched bases: 1. The CDR3 sequence is 14 residues long. CDR3: CASSLSGATGELFF. CDR3 bases: TGCGCCAGCAGCTTGAGCGGGGCCACCGGGGAGCTGTTTTTT.

The genes are TRBV5-1 and TRBJ1-2, with TRBD1 as a possible D gene (5 bases). The V end lost 0 bases, the J end lost 8 bases, and 11 bases lay between the germline ends. Germline CDR1 reads SGHRS; CDR2 reads YFSETQ. CDR3 size: 13 residues. CDR3 in DNA: TGCGCCAGCAGCTTGGCGCCAGGGCGAGGCTACACCTTC. It codes for CASSLAPGRGYTF.

The rearrangement uses TRBV13 and TRBJ2-5; possibly TRBD2 for D (6 bases). The CDR3 is made up of 13 amino acids. Germline-derived CDR1 and CDR2 are PRHDT and FYEKMQ (reference sequence). Between the trimmed V and J ends, which lost 6 bases and 3 bases, there was a span of 11 bases. The CDR3 DNA reads TGTGCCAGCAGGCGTGGCGGGGAAGAGACCCAGTACTTC. Encoded protein: CASRRGGEETQYF.

The CDR3 protein is CASSLRDRGLETQYF. For the CDR3, the DNA is TGTGCCAGCAGTTTGCGGGACAGGGGATTAGAGACCCAGTACTTC. The chain employs TRBV27 and TRBJ2-5; TRBD1 aligns across 10 bases. V was pared by 3 bases and J by 4 bases, with 5 bases of the junction left unmatched. Germline CDR1 reads MNHEY; CDR2 reads SMNVEV (reference sequence). The CDR3 has 15 residues.

This clone was counted a few times. The chain carries TRBV20-1 and TRBJ1-1, with 11 bases fitting TRBD1. V was pared by 8 bases and J by 7 bases, with 3 bases of the junction left unmatched. Per the germline V gene, CDR1 is DFQATT and CDR2 is SNEGSKA (reference sequence). The CDR3 is made up of 11 amino acids. This CDR3 is CSMDRGLEAFF. The CDR3 nucleotides read TGCAGTATGGACAGGGGGCTTGAAGCTTTCTTT.

This clone was detected a few times. At the DNA level, this CDR3 is encoded by other sequences in the same sample as well. J is TRBJ2-5 and V is TRBV28, with a possible D match to TRBD2 (6 bases). V lost 6 bases, J lost 3 bases, and 14 bases lay in between. The germline V gene encodes CDR1 MDHEN and CDR2 SYDVKM. The CDR3 sequence is 14 residues long. CDR3 DNA sequence: TGTGCCAGCAGCCGACCGGGGGAGAAAGAGACCCAGTACTTC. As protein: CASSRPGEKETQYF.

CDR3: CASSPPGLAGPRGETQYF. In nucleotides, the CDR3 is TGTGCCAGCAGCCCCCCGGGACTAGCGGGCCCCCGGGGGGAGACCCAGTACTTC. J is TRBJ2-5 and V is TRBV5-8, with TRBD2 identical over 12 bases. V lost 4 bases, J lost 5 bases, and 15 bases stayed unmatched. The CDR3 has 18 amino acids. Per the germline V gene, CDR1 is SGHTS and CDR2 is YDEGEE. Full variable domain (rest looked up from reference TRBV5-8 and TRBJ2-5): EAGVTQSPTHLIKTRGQQATLRCSPISGHTSVYWYQQALGLGLQFLLWYDEGEERNRGNFPPRFSGRQFPNYSSELNVNALELEDSALYLCASSPPGLAGPRGETQYFGPGTRLLVL.